What follows are 13 T cell receptor beta chains derived from one specimen sequenced in a study of long-term antiretroviral therapy in people with HIV. Running of the v3.0 immunoSEQ assay took place at survey level. The assay was immunoSEQ multiplex PCR, and TCRdb's table has in-frame clones only and misses some. The sample shows some 18,000 clones, 80% of them seen only once. The sample consisted of unsorted PBMCs, taken 0.1 years before starting antiretroviral therapy. The receptors come from a man in his late teens or twenties with HIV.

The V gene is TRBV15, the J gene TRBJ2-5; no clear D. V lost 3 bases to trimming and J lost 3 bases, with 14 bases between them. Per the germline V gene, CDR1 is LNHNV and CDR2 is YYDKDF (reference sequence). This CDR3 region has 15 residues. CDR3 nucleotide sequence: TGTGCCACCAGCAGGGATCTTAGAGACAAAGAGACCCAGTACTTC. Translation gives CATSRDLRDKETQYF.

The chain employs TRBV5-1 and TRBJ2-7; 9 bases fit TRBD1. The germline V gene has CDR1 SGHRS and CDR2 YFSETQ. The V segment lost 0 bases and the J segment 9 bases; nucleotides outside the gene matches: 10. This CDR3 has 15 residues. This CDR3 reads CASSLGDREGLVQYF. The CDR3 bases are TGCGCCAGCAGCTTGGGGGACAGGGAAGGGTTGGTGCAGTACTTC.

The J gene is TRBJ2-1, the V gene TRBV5-5, with no clear D. This CDR3 contains 13 residues. Trimming removed 2 bases at V and 4 bases at J, with 7 bases between. The germline V gene has CDR1 SGHKS and CDR2 YYEKEE (reference sequence). The CDR3 DNA reads as TGTGCCAGCAGCTTTGAATTATACAATGAGCAGTTCTTC. This sequence encodes CASSFELYNEQFF.

The chain links TRBV19 to TRBJ2-1, with D perhaps TRBD1 or TRBD2 (6 bases each). From germline, CDR1 is LNHDA and CDR2 SQIVND (reference sequence). The CDR3 consists of 12 residues. V was shortened by 3 bases and J by 14 bases, with 14 bases between the two germline ends. The chain's CDR3 is CASSMSKRGEFF. As DNA, the CDR3 is TGTGCCAGTAGTATGTCGAAAAGGGGGGAGTTCTTC. The full variable domain, in which reference TRBV19 and TRBJ2-1 provide the parts outside the CDR3, is DGGITQSPKYLFRKEGQNVTLSCEQNLNHDAMYWYRQDPGQGLRLIYYSQIVNDFQKGDIAEGYSVSREKKESFPLTVTSAQKNPTAFYLCASSMSKRGEFFGPGTRLTVL.

This chain joins TRBV7-9 and TRBJ1-5; possible D gene TRBD1, 6 bases. The CDR3 is 17 residues long. Trimming removed 1 base at V and 7 bases at J, with 20 bases between. The germline V gene encodes CDR1 SEHNR and CDR2 FQNEAQ (reference sequence). The CDR3 DNA sequence: TGTGCCAGCAGCTTAGAGGGGGGCTGGGACATTGAACAGCCCCAGCATTTT. Translated: CASSLEGGWDIEQPQHF. Drawing the rest from reference TRBV7-9 and TRBJ1-5, the complete variable domain is DTGVSQNPRHKITKRGQNVTFRCDPISEHNRLYWYRQTLGQGPEFLTYFQNEAQLEKSRLLSDRFSAERPKGSFSTLEIQRTEQGDSAMYLCASSLEGGWDIEQPQHFGDGTRLSIL.

CDR3 nucleotide sequence: TGCGCCAGCAGCTTGTATCCCGGGACCGGGGAGCTGTTTTTT. Protein product: CASSLYPGTGELFF. This chain connects TRBV5-1 to TRBJ2-2; the D is unclear. The CDR3 runs 14 residues. Germline values: CDR1 SGHRS, CDR2 YFSETQ. The V end was cut by 1 base, the J end by 5 bases, with 9 bases between.

This clone was picked up a small number of times. This chain links TRBV27 with TRBJ2-7; 12 nucleotides align to TRBD2. The length of the CDR3 is 14 residues. J gave up 4 bases and V 8 bases, and 6 bases lay outside the gene matches. Germline assignment: CDR1 MNHEY and CDR2 SMNVEV (reference sequence). The CDR3 is CASRRTSGDYEQYF. The CDR3 DNA follows: TGTGCCAGCCGTCGGACTAGCGGGGATTACGAGCAGTACTTC.

The V call is TRBV18, the J call TRBJ1-5; D is uncertain. Germline V CDR1 and CDR2: KGHSH, LQKENI. This CDR3 comprises 13 residues. Between the trimmed V and J ends, which lost 1 base and 8 bases, there was a span of 9 bases. CDR3 residues: CASSPQVSEPQHF. CDR3 bases: TGTGCCAGCTCACCACAGGTCTCGGAGCCCCAGCATTTT.

The rearrangement uses TRBV9 and TRBJ2-1, with 11 positions matching TRBD2. The V gene's germline CDR1 is SGDLS and CDR2 YYNGEE. CDR3 length equals 14 residues. The V and J ends lost 2 bases and 8 bases, in that order; junction bases with no gene match: 3. CDR3 loop: CASSVLAGGDEQFF. In DNA, the CDR3 is TGTGCCAGCAGCGTCTTAGCGGGGGGGGATGAGCAGTTCTTC.

The chain recombines TRBV15 with TRBJ1-4, with unresolved D. Trimming stripped 8 bases from V and 6 bases from J, with 16 bases between. The CDR3 totals 14 residues. Per the germline V gene, CDR1 is LNHNV and CDR2 is YYDKDF (reference sequence). This CDR3 is CATSRGDGHEKLFF. CDR3 in DNA: TGTGCCACCTCTCGTGGAGATGGCCATGAAAAACTGTTTTTT.

The chain uses TRBV11-3 and TRBJ2-1; 7 bases match TRBD2. The CDR3 is made up of 14 amino acids. Germline lookup yields CDR1 SGHNT and CDR2 YENEEA. Germline trimming cut 5 bases from V and 9 bases from J; bases unmatched to any gene: 10. CDR3 region: CASSPSGTRFEQFF. The CDR3 DNA reads TGTGCCAGCAGCCCGAGCGGGACCAGGTTTGAGCAGTTCTTC.

J is TRBJ2-5 and V is TRBV15, with TRBD1 matching over 8 bases. The CDR3 totals 13 residues. Germline assignment: CDR1 LNHNV and CDR2 YYDKDF (reference sequence). J lost 2 bases, V lost 5 bases, and 1 base had no gene match. The CDR3 DNA reads as TGTGCCACCAGCGGACAGGGACAAGAGACCCAGTACTTC. Protein: CATSGQGQETQYF.

The rearrangement joins TRBV5-6 to TRBJ2-1, with 16 bases matching TRBD2. Germline V gene data show CDR1 as SGHDT and CDR2 as YYEEEE. CDR3 size: 18 residues. Trimming at V came to 0 bases and at J to 9 bases, leaving 9 bases not matched to a gene. The CDR3 DNA is TGTGCCAGCAGCTTGGTTGGGACTAGCGGGAGGGCCGCGGGTGAGCAGTTCTTC. Translating it yields CASSLVGTSGRAAGEQFF.